This T cell receptor beta chain emerged from a study of OX40 agonist ivuxolimab in advanced cancers. Broadly, across the study: Ivuxolimab was a fully human IgG2 agonistic monoclonal antibody targeting the costimulatory receptor OX40 (CD134). Of the approximately 54 patients in dose escalation, about 20 had hepatocellular carcinoma, approximately 15 had melanoma, 9 had renal cell carcinoma and 9 had head and neck cancer. The monotherapy dose-escalation portion (N of about 50 patients) of the phase I ivuxolimab trial is reported in the paper. Partial responses were achieved by three dose-escalation patients, of whom one had hepatocellular carcinoma and two had cutaneous melanoma. Patients were allowed to have had prior anti-PD-1, anti-PD-L1 or anti-CTLA-4 therapy, and around 41% of the dose-escalation patients had previously received checkpoint inhibitors. The dose-escalation cohort was about 86% male with a mean age of approximately 60 years, ranging from roughly 20 to 80. Intravenous ivuxolimab was administered to patients every 2 weeks at six dose levels: 0.01, 0.1, 0.3, 1.5, 3 and 10 mg/kg. Peripheral TCRbeta sequencing was intended to test whether TCR sequence diversity was altered and clonal T-cell expansion was caused by ivuxolimab. Results and caveats for the whole study, not just this receptor: In the 0.1-3.0 mg/kg groups, partial responders had among the lowest normalized peripheral clonal expansion, particularly in CD8+ T cells. Low levels of normalized T-cell clonal expansion were also seen in some patients who did not respond. At doses of 0.1 to 3.0 mg/kg, clonal expansion of both CD4+ and CD8+ T cells in blood was seen between baseline and week 6. Antigen specificity was not determined for the clonally expanded peripheral T cells. On average, CD8+ T cells showed more expanded clones than CD4+ T cells after ivuxolimab.

At the junction V is shortened by 3 bases and J by 4 bases, with 7 bases in between. Including the terminal cysteine and phenylalanine, the CDR3 comprises 14 residues. The sequence is cut down to CDR3 DNA, 42 bases in frame from base 1. Looking up the germline V gene (reference sequence) yields CDR1 MNHEY and CDR2 SMNVEV. As to this clone: Its antigen specificity is not known. Per-nucleotide qualities are absent, and no much larger clonotype sits a single base away.

The trial excluded patients who had a history of autoimmune disease or who were on systemic immunosuppression. In every dose cohort, peripheral blood was drawn for TCR sequencing at baseline, cycle 4 day 1, and cycle 7 day 1. Samples were obtained from an open-label, multicenter, first-in-human phase I dose-escalation trial of ivuxolimab. Adults with locally advanced or metastatic melanoma, renal cell, hepatocellular, or head and neck squamous cell carcinoma were enrolled in the trial. Before TCR sequencing, CD4+ T cells and CD8+ T cells from peripheral blood were sorted into separate populations. Genomic DNA was isolated from the sorted cells so that the TCRbeta CDR3 region could be sequenced. The immunoSEQ Assay was used to sequence the TCRbeta CDR3 regions. TCRdb took this table from immuneACCESS and kept in-frame rearrangements with V and J called. Such tables lack part of the clones; where checked against another copy, unresolved V genes explain under half of the gap, and the rest is unexplained. This sample gives tens of thousands of clones in total; over 90% of them show up just once. The ten largest clones represent about 6.6% of the sample.

The sample in question was CD4+ or CD8+ T cells sorted from blood, obtained in a trial of the OX40 agonist ivuxolimab. The source of this sequence is an adult with an advanced solid tumor such as melanoma, head and neck, liver or kidney cancer. Here the chain combines TRBV27 and TRBJ1-6; the D gene cannot be resolved reliably. CDR3 loop: CASSLLGYNSPLHF. The DNA reads TGTGCCAGCAGTTTGCTGGGGTATAATTCACCCCTCCACTTT.